These 11 T cell receptor beta chains share one sample of origin, sequenced in a study of T cell repertoires in cytomegalovirus infection. Via MiXCR, TCRdb re-called the reads, giving one row per CDR3 protein. The data show about 680,000 distinct CDR3 sequences, with more than 20% seen just once and under 8.5% held by the top ten. What was sequenced was CD8+ T cells from PBMCs. These receptors all stem from a human donor in good health (CMV status not recorded). Some clones in this sample may be carry-over from other donors' samples.

The rearrangement links TRBV7-8 to TRBJ1-2, with D possibly matching TRBD1 (5 bases). V was trimmed by 0 bases and J by 8 bases, leaving 19 bases between them. Germline V CDR1 and CDR2: SGHVS, FQNEAQ. CDR3 length: 16 residues. In DNA, the CDR3 is TGTGCCAGCAGCTTAGCCACTTCGGCAGGAAGGGGCGGCTACACCTTC. Its protein is CASSLATSAGRGGYTF.

This clonotype was observed many times. This chain connects TRBV12-3 or TRBV12-4 to TRBJ2-3; 9 nucleotides align to TRBD2. The CDR3 loop spans 17 amino acids. J lost 4 bases, V lost 6 bases, and 14 bases had no gene match. The CDR3 bases are TGTGCCAGCAGGTCTAGCGGGGACCTTCAGAGGGCAGATACGCAGTATTTT. The encoded protein is CASRSSGDLQRADTQYF.

This clonotype was counted between two and nine times. The J gene is TRBJ1-1, the V gene TRBV14; D not resolved. Germline CDR1 SGHDN, CDR2 FVKESK. This CDR3 is built from 13 residues. Trimming removed 7 bases at V and 1 base at J, with 10 bases between. CDR3 amino acids: CASTDWGNTEAFF. The CDR3 DNA follows: TGTGCCAGCACGGATTGGGGGAACACTGAAGCTTTCTTT.

This clonotype has at least ten counts. This rearrangement joins TRBV6-2 or TRBV6-3 to TRBJ2-7; D not certain. Germline V gives CDR1 MNHEY, CDR2 SVGEGT. This CDR3 spans 16 amino acids. V dropped 0 bases and J dropped 4 bases, with 16 bases sitting between them. CDR3 loop: CASSYSSLLGFYEQYV. For the CDR3, the DNA is TGTGCCAGCAGTTACTCCTCTTTACTCGGATTTTACGAGCAGTACGTC.

DNA for the CDR3: TGTGCCAGTAGTATGGAGCGGGGGGGCAGGAATGAGCAGTTCTTC. Its protein is CASSMERGGRNEQFF. The chain links TRBV19 to TRBJ2-1; 10 bases are shared with TRBD2. Germline values: CDR1 LNHDA, CDR2 SQIVND (reference sequence). The CDR3 length is 15 residues. V shed 3 bases and J 7 bases; nucleotides not matched to a gene: 6.

The CDR3 sequence: CASSYSRGRYYEQYV. CDR3 DNA: TGTGCCAGCAGTTACTCCCGGGGACGGTACTACGAGCAGTACGTC. The chain carries TRBV6-2 or TRBV6-3 and TRBJ2-7; D assignment may be TRBD1 or TRBD2 (5 bases each). The V end was cut by 0 bases, the J end by 3 bases, with 12 bases between. The CDR3 length is 15 residues. Germline lookup yields CDR1 MNHEY and CDR2 SVGEGT.

This clonotype came up a few times. The chain links TRBV7-9 to TRBJ2-1; possibly TRBD2 for D (7 bases). V dropped 1 base and J dropped 10 bases, with 17 bases sitting between them. This CDR3 has 15 amino acids. CDR1 and CDR2 from the germline V gene are SEHNR and FQNEAQ (reference sequence). The CDR3 region has the DNA TGTGCCAGCAGCTTAGGGCGGGGGCCCTTCGAGGAGCAGTTCTTC. Translating gives CASSLGRGPFEEQFF. Full variable domain (missing parts from reference TRBV7-9 and TRBJ2-1): DTGVSQNPRHKITKRGQNVTFRCDPISEHNRLYWYRQTLGQGPEFLTYFQNEAQLEKSRLLSDRFSAERPKGSFSTLEIQRTEQGDSAMYLCASSLGRGPFEEQFFGPGTRLTVL.

In regard to this clonotype: Just one base apart from a much larger clone, this may be a read error. The genes are TRBV6-5 and TRBJ2-3; 11 nucleotides line up with TRBD1. In germline, CDR1 is MNHEY, CDR2 SVGAGI. There are 15 residues in the CDR3. The V gene end was trimmed by 5 bases and the J gene end by 6 bases; junction bases not matched to a gene: 7. The CDR3 region has the DNA TGTGCCAGCAGTAAAGGACAGGGGGCTTTTGATACGCAGTATTTT. Protein sequence: CASSKGQGAFDTQYF.

The V and J genes are TRBV4-1 and TRBJ2-1; TRBD2 matches at 10 bases. Germline CDR1 MGHRA, CDR2 YSYEKL. The CDR3 spans 17 residues. Trimming at V came to 2 bases and at J to 3 bases, leaving 7 bases not matched to a gene. For the CDR3, the DNA is TGCGCCAGCAGCCAAAAAGCGGGGGGGGATTTCTACAATGAGCAGTTCTTC. Protein sequence: CASSQKAGGDFYNEQFF.

This clonotype was found many times. The chain recombines TRBV7-6 with TRBJ2-7; D might be TRBD1 or TRBD2, each matching 5 bases. The CDR3 runs 13 residues. Germline CDR1 and CDR2: SGHVS and FNYEAQ. The germline V and J ends were trimmed by 6 bases and 4 bases, with 13 bases remaining between them. As DNA, the CDR3 is TGTGCCAGCAGTTTTGGGGGTGGATACGAGCAGTACGTC. Translated: CASSFGGGYEQYV.

This clonotype showed up many times. J is TRBJ2-2 and V is TRBV7-2; no definite D call. The CDR3 runs to 16 residues. The germline gives CDR1 SGHTA, CDR2 FQGNSA. The ends were cut back, 0 bases at V and 2 bases at J, with 10 bases in the middle. The CDR3 protein is CASSLARLGNTGELFF. The DNA of the CDR3 is TGTGCCAGCAGCTTAGCTAGGTTGGGAAACACCGGGGAGCTGTTTTTT.